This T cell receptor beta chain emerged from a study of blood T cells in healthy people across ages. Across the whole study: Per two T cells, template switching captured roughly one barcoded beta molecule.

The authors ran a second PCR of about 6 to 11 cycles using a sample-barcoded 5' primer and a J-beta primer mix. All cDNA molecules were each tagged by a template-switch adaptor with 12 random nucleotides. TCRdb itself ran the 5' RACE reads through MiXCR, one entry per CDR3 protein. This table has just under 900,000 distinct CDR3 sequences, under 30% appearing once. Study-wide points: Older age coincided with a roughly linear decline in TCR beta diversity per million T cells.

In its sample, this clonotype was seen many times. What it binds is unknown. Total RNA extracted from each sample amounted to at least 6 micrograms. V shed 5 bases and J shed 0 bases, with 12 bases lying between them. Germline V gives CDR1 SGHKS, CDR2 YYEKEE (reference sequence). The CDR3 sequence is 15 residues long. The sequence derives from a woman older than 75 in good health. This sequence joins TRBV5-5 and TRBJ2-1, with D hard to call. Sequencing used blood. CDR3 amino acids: CASSWALNSYNEQFF. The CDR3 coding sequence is TGTGCCAGCAGTTGGGCCCTTAACTCCTACAATGAGCAGTTCTTC.